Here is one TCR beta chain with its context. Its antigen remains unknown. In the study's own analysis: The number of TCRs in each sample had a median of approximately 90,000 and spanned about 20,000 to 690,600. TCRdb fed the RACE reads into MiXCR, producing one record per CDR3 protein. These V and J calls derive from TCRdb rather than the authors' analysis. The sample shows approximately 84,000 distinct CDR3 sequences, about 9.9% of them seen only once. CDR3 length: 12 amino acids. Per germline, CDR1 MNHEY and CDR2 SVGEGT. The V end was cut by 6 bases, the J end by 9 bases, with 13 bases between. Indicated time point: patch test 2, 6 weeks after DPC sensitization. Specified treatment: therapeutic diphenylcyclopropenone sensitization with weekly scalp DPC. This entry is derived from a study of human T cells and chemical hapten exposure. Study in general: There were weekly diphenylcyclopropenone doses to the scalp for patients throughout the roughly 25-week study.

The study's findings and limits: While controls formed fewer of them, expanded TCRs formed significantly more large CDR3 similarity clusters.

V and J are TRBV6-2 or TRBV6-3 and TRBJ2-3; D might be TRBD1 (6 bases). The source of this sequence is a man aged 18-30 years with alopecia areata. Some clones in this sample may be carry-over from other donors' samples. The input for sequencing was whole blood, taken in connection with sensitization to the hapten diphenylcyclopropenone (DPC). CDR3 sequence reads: CASSLDRQTQYF. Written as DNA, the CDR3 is TGTGCCAGCAGCCTCGACAGGCAAACGCAGTATTTT.